Presented here are 18 T cell receptor beta chains from one specimen sequenced in a study of regulatory T cells in long-lasting Graves disease. Arm-PCR with iRepertoire HTBI primers amplified the CDR3 regions for these TCR beta libraries. One entry per CDR3 protein, called by TCRdb with MiXCR from the multiplex PCR reads. The sample contains 400,000 to 450,000 distinct CDR3 sequences, under 15% of which appear only once. The time point is: newly diagnosed GD, antithyroid drugs for less than 3 months. RNA isolated from PBMCs was used to make the TCR library. The same data also contributed to another study, on T cells in Graves' hyperthyroidism and ophthalmopathy.

Sequenced here: peripheral blood mononuclear cells (PBMCs), sampled at new diagnosis, from a patient treated with antithyroid drugs. The source of these receptors is a woman aged 25 to 45 with Graves disease.

The sample holds many counts of this clonotype. The rearrangement joins TRBV4-2 to TRBJ2-1; TRBD1 matches at 7 bases. This CDR3 comprises 15 residues. V shed 0 bases, J shed 6 bases, and the junction held 5 bases outside the gene matches. Germline-derived CDR1 and CDR2 are LGHNA and YNFKEQ. The CDR3: CASSQDTGAPNEQFF. The CDR3 coding sequence is TGTGCCAGCAGCCAAGATACAGGGGCCCCCAATGAGCAGTTCTTC.

This clonotype occurred many times. The rearrangement links TRBV9 to TRBJ2-2; a weak D match, TRBD2 (6 bases). The CDR3 length is 15 residues. The V end was cut by 2 bases, the J end by 5 bases, with 13 bases between. From germline, CDR1 is SGDLS and CDR2 YYNGEE. The CDR3 spells CASSVGLGRTGELFF. CDR3 bases: TGTGCCAGCAGCGTCGGACTGGGGAGGACCGGGGAGCTGTTTTTT.

This clonotype came up many times. The V call is TRBV11-1, the J call TRBJ2-3, with a tentative D call TRBD2 (7 bases). Trimming pared 4 bases from V and 3 bases from J, leaving 20 bases between. Germline V gene sequence: CDR1 SGHAT, CDR2 FQDESV (reference sequence). This CDR3 has 17 amino acids. DNA for the CDR3: TGTGCCAGCAGCTCGGGGGCACTTCGGGAGGTAACAGATACGCAGTATTTT. Protein sequence: CASSSGALREVTDTQYF.

The chain combines TRBV28 with TRBJ2-2; D is uncertain. CDR3 length: 15 amino acids. Germline CDR1 MDHEN, CDR2 SYDVKM. V lost 3 bases to trimming and J lost 4 bases, with 12 bases between them. The CDR3 sequence: CASSLGRLGTGELFF. The CDR3 nucleotides read TGTGCCAGCAGTTTGGGCAGGCTGGGCACCGGGGAGCTGTTTTTT.

This clonotype was observed at least ten times. Here the CDR3 DNA reads TGTGCCTGGAGTGCGGGGACAGGGGCCTACACCTTC. Protein sequence: CAWSAGTGAYTF. This chain joins TRBV30 and TRBJ1-2; 10 bases are a match to TRBD1. Germline V gene sequence: CDR1 GTSNPN, CDR2 SVGIG (reference sequence). The CDR3 covers 12 residues. V lost 1 base and J lost 10; bases outside the gene matches: 3.

This chain links TRBV7-7 with TRBJ2-5, with 8 bases aligning to TRBD2. Germline trimming cut 5 bases from V and 4 bases from J; bases unmatched to any gene: 9. This CDR3 comprises 15 residues. Germline V gives CDR1 SSHAT, CDR2 FNYEAQ (reference sequence). CDR3 amino acids: CASSVALAGRETQYF. CDR3 sequence (DNA): TGTGCCAGCAGCGTCGCGCTAGCGGGTCGAGAGACCCAGTACTTC.

J is TRBJ1-1 and V is TRBV20-1, with 9 bases aligning to TRBD1. V lost 1 base and J lost 4; bases outside the gene matches: 1. The CDR3 contains 13 residues. The germline V gene encodes CDR1 DFQATT and CDR2 SNEGSKA (reference sequence). The CDR3 bases are TGCAGTGCTAGAGGACAGGGGGTCACTGAAGCTTTCTTT. Its protein product is CSARGQGVTEAFF.

This clonotype has ten or more counts. This sequence joins TRBV20-1 and TRBJ1-5; maybe TRBD1 (5 bases). Per the germline V gene, CDR1 is DFQATT and CDR2 is SNEGSKA (reference sequence). This CDR3 spans 14 amino acids. V shed 4 bases and J shed 3 bases, with 13 bases lying between them. CDR3 coding DNA: TGCAGTGCTATCTCTGGACATCACAATCAGCCCCAGCATTTT. It specifies CSAISGHHNQPQHF.

This clonotype was observed many times. This chain connects TRBV12-3 or TRBV12-4 to TRBJ2-1; D is ambiguous. The CDR3 has 11 amino acids. Trimming shortened V by 4 bases and J by 14 bases, and 12 bases separated the two germline ends. The CDR3 loop is CASSSHSREFF. The CDR3 DNA sequence: TGTGCCAGCAGTTCCCATAGCCGGGAGTTCTTC.

This clonotype was picked up a small number of times. This rearrangement joins TRBV4-1 to TRBJ2-7, with D hard to call. With 1 base removed from V and 0 bases from J, the gap between germline ends came to 10 bases. The V gene's germline CDR1 is MGHRA and CDR2 YSYEKL. The CDR3 length is 15 residues. The CDR3 sequence: CASSQVGGSSYEQYF. For the CDR3, the DNA is TGCGCCAGCAGCCAAGTAGGCGGTAGCTCCTACGAGCAGTACTTC.

The V gene is TRBV30, the J gene TRBJ2-5; D ambiguous. The germline V and J ends were trimmed by 2 bases and 5 bases, with 12 bases remaining between them. Germline V gene data show CDR1 as GTSNPN and CDR2 as SVGIG (reference sequence). CDR3 size: 13 residues. The CDR3 is CAWSWVVTETQYF. Here the CDR3 DNA reads TGTGCCTGGAGTTGGGTAGTTACGGAGACCCAGTACTTC.

The chain joins TRBV19 to TRBJ2-1; the match to TRBD2 covers 8 bases. With V trimmed by 4 bases and J by 1 base, 21 bases remained unmatched. The CDR3 runs to 21 residues. Germline CDR1 reads LNHDA; CDR2 reads SQIVND (reference sequence). The CDR3 region is CASSTPVLTDWLAGSYNEQFF. CDR3 DNA sequence: TGTGCCAGTAGTACCCCCGTCCTTACTGACTGGTTAGCGGGATCCTACAATGAGCAGTTCTTC.

Ten or more counts support this clonotype. This rearrangement joins TRBV4-1 to TRBJ2-7, with 15 bases matching TRBD2. This CDR3 spans 19 amino acids. V was pared by 2 bases and J by 0 bases, with 8 bases of the junction left unmatched. CDR1 MGHRA and CDR2 YSYEKL come from the germline V gene. As DNA, the CDR3 is TGCGCCAGCAGCCAACCCGGACTAGCGGGAGGGCCAGGCTCCTACGAGCAGTACTTC. It specifies CASSQPGLAGGPGSYEQYF.

This clonotype occurred a few times. The rearrangement uses TRBV20-1 and TRBJ2-2; 8 bases map to TRBD2. With V trimmed by 5 bases and J by 6 bases, 11 bases remained unmatched. CDR1 is DFQATT, CDR2 SNEGSKA, per germline (reference sequence). This CDR3 region has 15 residues. The CDR3 loop is CSAAPGLGGAGELFF. The CDR3 DNA is TGCAGTGCTGCCCCGGGACTAGGCGGCGCCGGGGAGCTGTTTTTT.

The gene calls are TRBV4-1 and TRBJ2-7; no reliable D call. The CDR3 sequence is 15 residues long. With 0 bases removed from V and 0 bases from J, the gap between germline ends came to 9 bases. In germline, CDR1 is MGHRA, CDR2 YSYEKL. CDR3 DNA sequence: TGCGCCAGCAGCCAAGATTTTGTGGCCTCCTACGAGCAGTACTTC. Amino acid sequence: CASSQDFVASYEQYF.

This clonotype was recorded many times. This chain uses TRBV12-3 or TRBV12-4 with TRBJ1-3; D uncertain. V lost 2 bases, J lost 0 bases, and 11 bases lay in between. CDR3 length: 16 amino acids. In DNA form, the CDR3 reads TGTGCCAGCAGTTTAAATGAGTCGCCCTCTGGAAACACCATATATTTT. It codes for CASSLNESPSGNTIYF.

The rearrangement uses TRBV20-1 and TRBJ1-5, with 7 bases lining up with TRBD1. The CDR3 runs 13 residues. Germline V gene data show CDR1 as DFQATT and CDR2 as SNEGSKA (reference sequence). Trimming removed 6 bases from V and 4 bases from J; junction bases left unmatched: 6. CDR3 in DNA: TGCAGTGCCACGACAGGGCGTAATCAGCCCCAGCATTTT. Amino acid sequence: CSATTGRNQPQHF.

This clonotype has a count of ten or more. The rearrangement uses TRBV12-3 or TRBV12-4 and TRBJ2-3; 8 bases agree with TRBD2. The CDR3 contains 15 residues. V trimming: 6 bases; J trimming: 0 bases; junction bases outside the gene matches: 5. CDR3 sequence (DNA): TGTGCCAGCAGCTTCGGGGGGGCTAGCACAGATACGCAGTATTTT. It specifies CASSFGGASTDTQYF.